Below are 21 T cell receptor beta chains sequenced from a single sample in a study of identical twins. In TCRdb, the 5' RACE reads were re-called with MiXCR into one record per CDR3 protein. The sample lists about 810,000 distinct CDR3 sequences, 12% seen once, with around 1.6% in the top ten. These data also formed part of another study, on yellow fever vaccine responses in identical twins.

The sample taken for sequencing was PBMCs. The receptors originated from a woman aged 18-29 years in good health.

This clonotype was picked up a small number of times. This chain joins TRBV3-1 and TRBJ2-2; 9 positions agree with TRBD2. The CDR3 contains 17 residues. Germline CDR1 and CDR2: LGHDT and YNNKEL (reference sequence). The V gene end was trimmed by 0 bases and the J gene end by 6 bases; junction bases not matched to a gene: 8. CDR3 nucleotide sequence: TGTGCCAGCAGCCAAGATCGCGGGGGGGGCTTCGCCGGGGAGCTGTTTTTT. Protein sequence: CASSQDRGGGFAGELFF.

J is TRBJ1-5 and V is TRBV12-3 or TRBV12-4, with TRBD1 identical over 7 bases. The CDR3 sequence is 14 residues long. The V gene end was trimmed by 4 bases and the J gene end by 5 bases; junction bases not matched to a gene: 5. The CDR3: CASSSEGAHQPQHF. As DNA, the CDR3 is TGTGCCAGCAGTTCTGAGGGGGCACATCAGCCCCAGCATTTT.

As to this clonotype: One end of the junction fails to match germline, which may point to a read error. The V call is TRBV20-1, the J call TRBJ2-1; 7 bases agree with TRBD2. Looked up from germline, CDR1 is DFQATT and CDR2 is SNEGSKA (reference sequence). This CDR3 is 16 amino acids long. The CDR3 spells CSASPRGLSSYSEQFF. CDR3 DNA: TGCAGTGCTAGCCCCCGGGGACTAAGCTCCTACAGTGAGCAGTTCTTC.

This clonotype was observed a few times. The chain joins TRBV6-5 to TRBJ2-7; D gene ambiguous. The germline gives CDR1 MNHEY, CDR2 SVGAGI. The CDR3 sequence is 14 residues long. Trimming took off 0 bases at V and 5 bases at J, with 11 bases between the two ends. The CDR3 region is CASSYSIGSNEQYV. CDR3 bases: TGTGCCAGCAGTTACTCTATAGGTTCTAACGAGCAGTACGTC.

This clonotype was seen a few times. The CDR3 sequence is CASRDTLSGTSGRVQVGEQYF. In DNA form, the CDR3 reads TGTGCCAGCAGGGACACGCTCTCCGGGACTAGCGGGAGGGTGCAGGTGGGCGAGCAGTACTTC. This chain uses TRBV2 with TRBJ2-7; 16 bases align to TRBD2. J was trimmed by 6 bases and V by 6 bases; bases with no gene match: 23. This CDR3 is 21 amino acids long. Germline CDR1 and CDR2: SNHLY and FYNNEI. Complete variable domain (other parts from reference TRBV2 and TRBJ2-7): EPEVTQTPSHQVTQMGQEVILRCVPISNHLYFYWYRQILGQKVEFLVSFYNNEISEKSEIFDDQFSVERPDGSNFTLKIRSTKLEDSAMYFCASRDTLSGTSGRVQVGEQYFGPGTRLTVT.

This clonotype was observed a few times. The V call is TRBV6-2 or TRBV6-3, the J call TRBJ1-5; 8 bases map to TRBD1. CDR1 MNHEY and CDR2 SVGEGT come from the germline V gene. V lost 5 bases to trimming and J lost 7 bases; unmatched junction nucleotides: 4. The CDR3 consists of 13 residues. The CDR3 loop is CASSHQGAQPQHF. The CDR3 region has the DNA TGTGCCAGCAGTCACCAGGGGGCCCAGCCCCAGCATTTT.

The J gene is TRBJ2-7, the V gene TRBV3-1, with a tentative D call TRBD2 (6 bases). The CDR3 consists of 15 residues. Germline V CDR1 and CDR2: LGHDT, YNNKEL (reference sequence). Trimming pared 3 bases from V and 0 bases from J, leaving 12 bases between. The CDR3 spells CASSHGTDSSYEQYV. DNA of the CDR3: TGTGCCAGCAGCCACGGGACTGATAGCTCCTACGAGCAGTACGTC.

This clonotype was detected ten times or more. The CDR3 coding sequence is TGTGCCAGCAGGATTACAGGGAACACTGAAGCTTTCTTT. It is translated as CASRITGNTEAFF. The V and J genes are TRBV6-1 and TRBJ1-1, with D possibly TRBD1 on 5 matching bases. The germline V gene has CDR1 MNHNS and CDR2 SASEGT. The CDR3 loop spans 13 amino acids. Trimming cost V 6 bases and J 1 base, with 9 bases left between them.

The table lists this clonotype with a few counts. This chain joins TRBV5-1 and TRBJ2-7, with 10 positions matching TRBD1. The length of the CDR3 is 17 residues. Germline CDR1 is SGHRS and CDR2 is YFSETQ. V dropped 1 base and J dropped 3; count of bases not matched to a gene: 10. The DNA for the CDR3 is TGCGCCAGCAGCTTGAGCGGGGGAGGGACAGGGGACTACGAGCAGTACTTC. Its translation is CASSLSGGGTGDYEQYF.

This clonotype was found many times. The chain uses TRBV10-2 and TRBJ1-1; 10 bases are shared with TRBD1. Germline V lookup: CDR1 WSHSY, CDR2 SAAADI. V lost 6 bases, J lost 4 bases, and 11 bases stayed unmatched. This CDR3 spans 16 amino acids. The CDR3 coding sequence is TGCGCCAGCAGATGGGGGGGGACAGGGGTAGGCACTGAAGCTTTCTTT. This translates into CASRWGGTGVGTEAFF.

The rearrangement uses TRBV5-1 and TRBJ2-2, with TRBD1 as a possible D gene (5 bases). V lost 4 bases, J lost 0 bases, and 19 bases lay in between. The CDR3 contains 18 residues. CDR1 SGHRS and CDR2 YFSETQ come from the germline V gene. CDR3 protein: CASSRHFKGHSNTGELFF. The CDR3 nucleotides are TGCGCCAGCAGCCGACATTTTAAAGGACATTCGAACACCGGGGAGCTGTTTTTT. The full variable domain, with the rest looked up from reference TRBV5-1 and TRBJ2-2, is KAGVTQTPRYLIKTRGQQVTLSCSPISGHRSVSWYQQTPGQGLQFLFEYFSETQRNKGNFPGRFSGRQFSNSRSEMNVSTLELGDSALYLCASSRHFKGHSNTGELFFGEGSRLTVL.

The sample holds a few counts of this clonotype. The chain uses TRBV7-9 and TRBJ2-1; 8 bases line up with TRBD2. Germline V CDR1 and CDR2: SEHNR, FQNEAQ (reference sequence). Unmatched junction bases numbered 17, after V lost 9 bases and J lost 4 bases. CDR3 size: 17 residues. The CDR3 DNA reads as TGTGCCAGTCAGGGACTAGTTTCGAACGGAAATTACAATGAGCAGTTCTTC. This gives the protein CASQGLVSNGNYNEQFF.

The chain has TRBV5-1 and TRBJ2-1; D is unresolved. Germline V gene sequence: CDR1 SGHRS, CDR2 YFSETQ. V lost 6 bases and J lost 8, with 9 bases in between. The length of the CDR3 is 11 residues. CDR3 sequence (DNA): TGCGCCAGCACCTCAAGGGATGAGCAGTTCTTC. This encodes CASTSRDEQFF.

This chain uses TRBV10-3 with TRBJ2-2; perhaps TRBD1 as D (6 bases). The CDR3 runs 15 residues. Germline lookup yields CDR1 ENHRY and CDR2 SYGVKD. Trimming took off 5 bases at V and 2 bases at J, with 12 bases between the two ends. Here the CDR3 DNA reads TGTGCCATCAGTAAGACAGGAGCCAACACCGGGGAGCTGTTTTTT. The encoded protein is CAISKTGANTGELFF.

This chain connects TRBV7-2 to TRBJ2-5; D is unresolved. Germline V CDR1 and CDR2: SGHTA, FQGNSA. Trimming cost V 5 bases and J 0 bases, with 13 bases left between them. The CDR3 extends over 15 amino acids. CDR3 protein: CASSRADLYQETQYF. The CDR3 coding sequence is TGTGCCAGCAGCCGGGCCGACCTTTACCAAGAGACCCAGTACTTC.

The chain joins TRBV7-8 to TRBJ2-1; 13 positions match TRBD2. The germline CDR1 and CDR2 sequences are SGHVS and FQNEAQ. This CDR3 region has 17 residues. V was pared by 7 bases and J by 7 bases, with 13 bases of the junction left unmatched. CDR3 loop: CASKNSHGLAGANEQFF. The CDR3 DNA sequence: TGTGCCAGCAAAAATAGCCATGGACTAGCGGGAGCGAATGAGCAGTTCTTC. The full variable domain, with the rest looked up from reference TRBV7-8 and TRBJ2-1, is GAGVSQSPRYKVAKRGQDVALRCDPISGHVSLFWYQQALGQGPEFLTYFQNEAQLDKSGLPSDRFFAERPEGSVSTLKIQRTQQEDSAVYLCASKNSHGLAGANEQFFGPGTRLTVL.

Comment on this clonotype: Given a much more abundant clone one base away, this may be a read error. The chain has TRBV6-5 and TRBJ2-1; 10 nucleotides agree with TRBD2. The CDR3 consists of 16 residues. Germline values: CDR1 MNHEY, CDR2 SVGAGI. The trim removed 0 bases at V and 3 bases at J, leaving 2 bases unmatched. The CDR3 nucleotides read TGTGCCAGCAGTTACTCTCCTAGCGGGAGCTACAATGAGCAGTTCTTC. It yields the protein CASSYSPSGSYNEQFF.

This clonotype appeared many times. V is TRBV7-9 and J is TRBJ1-3, with D possibly TRBD1 on 5 matching bases. V was clipped by 4 bases and J by 2 bases, with 9 bases between them. Germline V gene data show CDR1 as SEHNR and CDR2 as FQNEAQ (reference sequence). This CDR3 is 14 amino acids long. CDR3 amino acids: CASSSGTAGNTIYF. The CDR3 DNA sequence: TGTGCCAGCAGCTCTGGGACGGCTGGAAACACCATATATTTT.

This clonotype was counted at least ten times. The V and J genes are TRBV5-5 and TRBJ1-5, with D hard to call. Germline V lookup: CDR1 SGHKS, CDR2 YYEKEE (reference sequence). V gave up 1 base and J gave up 7 bases, with 12 bases separating them. The CDR3 contains 14 residues. The CDR3 protein is CASSLMWEAQPQHF. For the CDR3, the DNA is TGTGCCAGCAGCTTGATGTGGGAGGCACAGCCCCAGCATTTT. The full variable domain, in which reference TRBV5-5 and TRBJ1-5 provide the parts outside the CDR3, is DAGVTQSPTHLIKTRGQQVTLRCSPISGHKSVSWYQQVLGQGPQFIFQYYEKEERGRGNFPDRFSARQFPNYSSELNVNALLLGDSALYLCASSLMWEAQPQHFGDGTRLSIL.

In its sample, this clonotype was seen a few times. V usage is TRBV7-6 and J usage is TRBJ2-3; TRBD2 matches 12 bases. Looked up from germline, CDR1 is SGHVS and CDR2 is FNYEAQ. The CDR3 extends over 16 amino acids. Trimming at V came to 5 bases and at J to 6 bases, leaving 9 bases not matched to a gene. CDR3 region: CASSPMTSGSPDTQYF. The DNA for the CDR3 is TGTGCCAGCAGCCCTATGACTAGCGGGAGTCCTGATACGCAGTATTTT.

The chain combines TRBV29-1 with TRBJ2-3; D not resolved. The CDR3 is made up of 10 amino acids. In germline, CDR1 is SQVTM, CDR2 ANQGSEA. V gave up 8 bases and J gave up 4 bases, with 7 bases separating them. CDR3 coding DNA: TGCAGCCTCGAAGCAGATACGCAGTATTTT. Amino acids: CSLEADTQYF.